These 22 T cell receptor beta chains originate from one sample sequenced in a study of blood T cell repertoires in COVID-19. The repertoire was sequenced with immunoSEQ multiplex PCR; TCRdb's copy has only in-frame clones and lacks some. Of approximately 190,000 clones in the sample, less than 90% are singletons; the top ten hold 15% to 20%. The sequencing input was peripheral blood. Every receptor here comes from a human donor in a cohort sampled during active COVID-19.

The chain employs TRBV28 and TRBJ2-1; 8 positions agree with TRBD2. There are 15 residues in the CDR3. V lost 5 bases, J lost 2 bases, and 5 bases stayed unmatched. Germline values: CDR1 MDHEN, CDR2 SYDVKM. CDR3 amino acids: CASSVPGLAYNEQFF. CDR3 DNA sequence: TGTGCCAGCAGTGTACCGGGACTAGCCTACAATGAGCAGTTCTTC.

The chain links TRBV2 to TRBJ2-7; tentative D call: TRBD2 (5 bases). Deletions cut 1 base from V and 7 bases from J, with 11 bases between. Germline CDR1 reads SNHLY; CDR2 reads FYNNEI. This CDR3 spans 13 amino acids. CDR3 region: CASSEGGRWEQYV. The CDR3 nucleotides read TGTGCCAGCAGTGAAGGCGGGCGGTGGGAGCAGTACGTC.

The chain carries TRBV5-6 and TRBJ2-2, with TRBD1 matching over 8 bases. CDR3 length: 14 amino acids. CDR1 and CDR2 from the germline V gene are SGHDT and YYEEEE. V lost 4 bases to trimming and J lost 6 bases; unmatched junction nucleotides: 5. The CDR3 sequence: CASSHRGRSGELFF. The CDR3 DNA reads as TGTGCCAGCAGCCACAGGGGGAGATCCGGGGAGCTGTTTTTT.

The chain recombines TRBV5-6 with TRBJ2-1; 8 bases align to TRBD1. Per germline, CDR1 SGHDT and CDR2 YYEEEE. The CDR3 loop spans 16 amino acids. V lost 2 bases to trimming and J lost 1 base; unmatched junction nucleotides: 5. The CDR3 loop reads CASSFYRGESYNEQFF. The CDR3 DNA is TGTGCCAGCAGCTTTTACAGGGGGGAGTCCTACAATGAGCAGTTCTTC.

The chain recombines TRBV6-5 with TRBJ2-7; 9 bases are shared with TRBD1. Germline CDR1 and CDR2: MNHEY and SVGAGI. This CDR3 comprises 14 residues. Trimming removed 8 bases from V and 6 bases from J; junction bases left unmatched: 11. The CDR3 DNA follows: TGTGCCAGCGTAGGGACAGGGTCTTACCGCGAGCAGTACGTC. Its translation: CASVGTGSYREQYV.

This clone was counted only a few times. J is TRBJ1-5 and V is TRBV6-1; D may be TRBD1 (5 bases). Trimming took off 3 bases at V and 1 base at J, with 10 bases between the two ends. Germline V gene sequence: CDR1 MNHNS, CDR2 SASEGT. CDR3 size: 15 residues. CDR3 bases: TGTGCCAGCAGTGACAGGGCTGAAAGCAATCAGCCCCAGCATTTT. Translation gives CASSDRAESNQPQHF.

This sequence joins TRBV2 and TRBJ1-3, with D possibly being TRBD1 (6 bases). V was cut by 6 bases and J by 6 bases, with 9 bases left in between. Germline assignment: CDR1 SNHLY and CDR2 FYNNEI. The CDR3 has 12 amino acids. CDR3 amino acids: CASSYRANTIYF. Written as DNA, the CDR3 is TGTGCCAGCAGCTACAGGGCAAACACCATATATTTT.

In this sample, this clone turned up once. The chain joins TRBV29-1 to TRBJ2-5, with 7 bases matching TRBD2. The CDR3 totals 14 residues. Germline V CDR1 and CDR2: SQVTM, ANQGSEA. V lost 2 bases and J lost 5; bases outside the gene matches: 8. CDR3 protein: CSVELAVHGETQYF. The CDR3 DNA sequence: TGCAGCGTTGAACTAGCGGTTCACGGGGAGACCCAGTACTTC. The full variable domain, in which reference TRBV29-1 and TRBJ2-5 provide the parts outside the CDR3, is SAVISQKPSRDICQRGTSLTIQCQVDSQVTMMFWYRQQPGQSLTLIATANQGSEATYESGFVIDKFPISRPNLTFSTLTVSNMSPEDSSIYLCSVELAVHGETQYFGPGTRLLVL.

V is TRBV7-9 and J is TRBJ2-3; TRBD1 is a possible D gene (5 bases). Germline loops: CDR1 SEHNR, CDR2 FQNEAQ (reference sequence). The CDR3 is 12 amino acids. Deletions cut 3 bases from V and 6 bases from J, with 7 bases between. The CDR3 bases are TGTGCCAGCAGCTTGCAGGGCGATACGCAGTATTTT. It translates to CASSLQGDTQYF.

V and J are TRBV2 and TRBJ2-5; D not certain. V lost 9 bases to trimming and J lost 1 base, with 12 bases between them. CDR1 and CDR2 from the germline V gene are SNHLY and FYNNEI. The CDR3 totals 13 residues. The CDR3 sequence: CASRLGLQETQYF. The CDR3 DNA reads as TGTGCCAGTAGACTCGGCCTCCAAGAGACCCAGTACTTC.

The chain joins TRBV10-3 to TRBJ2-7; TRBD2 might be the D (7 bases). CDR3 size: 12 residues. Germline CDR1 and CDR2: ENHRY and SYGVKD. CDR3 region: CAISAGGYERYV. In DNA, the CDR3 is TGTGCCATCAGTGCGGGGGGCTACGAGCGGTACGTC.

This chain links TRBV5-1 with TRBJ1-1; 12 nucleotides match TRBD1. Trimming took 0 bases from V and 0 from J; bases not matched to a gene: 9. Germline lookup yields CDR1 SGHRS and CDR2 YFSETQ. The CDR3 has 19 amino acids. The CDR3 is CASSLGIGTGGGMNTEAFF. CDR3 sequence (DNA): TGCGCCAGCAGCTTGGGTATCGGGACAGGGGGCGGGATGAACACTGAAGCTTTCTTT.

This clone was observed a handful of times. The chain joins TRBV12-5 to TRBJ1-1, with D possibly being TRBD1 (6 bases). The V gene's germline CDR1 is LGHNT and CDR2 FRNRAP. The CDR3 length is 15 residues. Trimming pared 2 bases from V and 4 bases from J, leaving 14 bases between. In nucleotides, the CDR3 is TGTGCTAGTGGTTTGAGGCTCGGACAGCGCACTGAAGCTTTCTTT. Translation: CASGLRLGQRTEAFF.

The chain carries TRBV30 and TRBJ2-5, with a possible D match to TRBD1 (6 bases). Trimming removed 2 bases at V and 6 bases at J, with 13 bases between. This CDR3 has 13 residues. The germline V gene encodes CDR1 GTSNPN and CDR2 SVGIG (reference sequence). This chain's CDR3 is CAWSLGAGQTQYF. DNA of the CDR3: TGTGCCTGGAGTCTGGGGGCCGGACAGACCCAGTACTTC. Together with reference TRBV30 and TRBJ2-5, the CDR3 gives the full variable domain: SQTIHQWPATLVQPVGSPLSLECTVEGTSNPNLYWYRQAAGRGLQLLFYSVGIGQISSEVPQNLSASRPQDRQFILSSKKLLLSDSGFYLCAWSLGAGQTQYFGPGTRLLVL.

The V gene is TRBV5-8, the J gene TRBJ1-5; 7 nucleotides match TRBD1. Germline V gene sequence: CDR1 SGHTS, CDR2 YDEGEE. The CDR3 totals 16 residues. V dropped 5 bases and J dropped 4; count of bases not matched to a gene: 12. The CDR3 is CASRQTGPLENQPQHF. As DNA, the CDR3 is TGTGCCAGCAGGCAGACAGGGCCGCTGGAGAATCAGCCCCAGCATTTT.

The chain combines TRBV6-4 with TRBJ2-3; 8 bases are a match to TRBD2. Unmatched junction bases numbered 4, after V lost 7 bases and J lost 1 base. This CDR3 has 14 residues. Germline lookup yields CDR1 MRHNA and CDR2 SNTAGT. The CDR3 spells CASKAGAGTDTQYF. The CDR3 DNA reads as TGTGCCAGCAAAGCGGGGGCCGGCACAGATACGCAGTATTTT.

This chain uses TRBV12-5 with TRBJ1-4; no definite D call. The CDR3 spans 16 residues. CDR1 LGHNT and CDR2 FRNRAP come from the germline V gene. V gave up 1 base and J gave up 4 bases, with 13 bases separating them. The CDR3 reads CASGLGTDFSNEKLFF. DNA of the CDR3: TGTGCTAGTGGTTTGGGTACTGACTTTAGTAATGAAAAACTGTTTTTT.

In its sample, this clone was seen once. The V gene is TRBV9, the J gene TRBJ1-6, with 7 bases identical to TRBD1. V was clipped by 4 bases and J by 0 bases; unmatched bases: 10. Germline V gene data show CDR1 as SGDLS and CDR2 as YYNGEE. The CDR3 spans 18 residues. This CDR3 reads CASSTIDRASSYNSPLHF. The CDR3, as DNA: TGTGCCAGCAGCACAATCGACAGGGCTAGCTCCTATAATTCACCCCTCCACTTT.

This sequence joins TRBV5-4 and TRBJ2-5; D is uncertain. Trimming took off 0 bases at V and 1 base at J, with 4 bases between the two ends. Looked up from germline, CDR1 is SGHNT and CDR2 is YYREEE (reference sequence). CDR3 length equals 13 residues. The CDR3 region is CASSLASQETQYF. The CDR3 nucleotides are TGTGCCAGCAGCTTGGCCAGCCAAGAGACCCAGTACTTC.

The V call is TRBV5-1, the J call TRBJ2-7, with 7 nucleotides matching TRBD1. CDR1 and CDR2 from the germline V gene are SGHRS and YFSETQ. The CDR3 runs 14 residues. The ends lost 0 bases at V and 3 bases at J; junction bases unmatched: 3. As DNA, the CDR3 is TGCGCCAGCAGCTTGGGTGCAGGGGGCTACGAGCAGTACTTC. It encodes CASSLGAGGYEQYF.

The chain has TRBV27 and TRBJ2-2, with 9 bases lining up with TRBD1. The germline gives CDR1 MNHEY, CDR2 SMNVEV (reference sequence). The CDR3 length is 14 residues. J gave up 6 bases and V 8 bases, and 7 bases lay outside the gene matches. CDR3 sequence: CASLRQGVSGELFF. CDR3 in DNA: TGTGCCAGCCTCAGACAGGGGGTTTCCGGGGAGCTGTTTTTT.

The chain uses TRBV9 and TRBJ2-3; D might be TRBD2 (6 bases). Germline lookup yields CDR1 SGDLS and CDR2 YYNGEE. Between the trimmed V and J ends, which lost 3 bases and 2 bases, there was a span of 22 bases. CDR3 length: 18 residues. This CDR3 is CASSGERIGLLHTDTQYF. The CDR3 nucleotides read TGTGCCAGCAGCGGAGAAAGAATCGGACTACTCCACACAGATACGCAGTATTTT.